This T cell receptor (beta chain) is from a study of beta chain features in type 1 diabetes. The CDR3 is 12 residues long. CDR1 is MNHEY and CDR2 is SVGAGI in the germline V gene. V shed 4 bases and J shed 5 bases, with 8 bases lying between them. This clone has only a few counts. Its antigen is unidentified. Expressed TCRB transcripts were sequenced, since all the RNA that had been isolated was reverse transcribed. TCRdb's table, derived via immunoSEQ multiplex PCR, lists solely in-frame clones and lacks some. The table lists about 340,000 clones, around 7.6% of them singletons. Study observations and caveats: PCR might favor shorter templates, equally in patients and controls. More deletions and fewer insertions at VDJ junctions were seen in type 1 diabetes patients.

Each of the sorted populations had a purity greater than 98%. Sequenced: central memory CD4+ T cells from blood. This sequence was found in a woman under 30 in good health. The V gene is TRBV6-5, the J gene TRBJ2-5, with D perhaps TRBD1 (5 bases). CDR3 region: CASSSGYETQYF. DNA for the CDR3: TGTGCCAGCAGTTCAGGGTACGAGACCCAGTACTTC.